A single sample is the source of the 17 T cell receptor beta chains below, sequenced in a study of OX40 agonist ivuxolimab in advanced cancers. Measured with immunoSEQ multiplex PCR; TCRdb has only the in-frame clones, and not every one. This table has some 94,000 clones, around 96% appearing once. The specimen comprised CD4+ or CD8+ T cells sorted from blood, sampled in a trial of the OX40 agonist ivuxolimab. The receptors were gathered from an adult with an advanced solid tumor such as melanoma, head and neck, liver or kidney cancer.

The chain has TRBV4-1 and TRBJ1-3, with D tentatively TRBD1 (5 bases). There are 16 residues in the CDR3. V lost 1 base and J lost 2, with 12 bases in between. CDR1 MGHRA and CDR2 YSYEKL come from the germline V gene. The CDR3 DNA reads TGCGCCAGCAGCCAAGGGGTCGGGGGAACTGGAAACACCATATATTTT. This translates into CASSQGVGGTGNTIYF.

The genes are TRBV5-4 and TRBJ2-4; 9 bases fit TRBD1. The CDR3 covers 14 residues. The V gene end was trimmed by 4 bases and the J gene end by 7 bases; junction bases not matched to a gene: 6. Germline assignment: CDR1 SGHNT and CDR2 YYREEE (reference sequence). This CDR3 reads CASSPSGQGNIQYF. CDR3 DNA: TGTGCCAGCAGCCCCTCCGGACAGGGGAACATTCAGTACTTC.

The gene calls are TRBV7-6 and TRBJ2-2, with D hard to call. The length of the CDR3 is 14 residues. V lost 4 bases and J 1 base, leaving 7 bases between the germline ends. The germline CDR1 and CDR2 sequences are SGHVS and FNYEAQ. CDR3: CASSYFGNTGELFF. CDR3 DNA: TGTGCCAGCAGCTATTTCGGGAACACCGGGGAGCTGTTTTTT.

The CDR3 nucleotides are TGTGCCAGCAGTGGACAGGGCAACCCAGGAGCTTTCTTT. Translation: CASSGQGNPGAFF. V gene TRBV6-1 combines with J gene TRBJ1-1; 7 nucleotides agree with TRBD1. The ends lost 4 bases at V and 10 bases at J; junction bases unmatched: 9. Germline V lookup: CDR1 MNHNS, CDR2 SASEGT. CDR3 length: 13 residues.

The rearrangement links TRBV2 to TRBJ2-7; 10 nucleotides agree with TRBD1. Germline V gene lookup returns CDR1 SNHLY and CDR2 FYNNEI. Trimming removed 2 bases from V and 3 bases from J; junction bases left unmatched: 7. This CDR3 is built from 16 residues. CDR3: CASSEWGTGEDYEQYF. The CDR3 region has the DNA TGTGCCAGCAGTGAATGGGGGACAGGGGAGGACTACGAGCAGTACTTC.

The chain has TRBV19 and TRBJ1-1; D gene unclear. The V end lost 5 bases, the J end lost 0 bases, and 10 bases lay between the germline ends. The CDR3 runs to 14 residues. The germline CDR1 and CDR2 sequences are LNHDA and SQIVND (reference sequence). DNA of the CDR3: TGTGCCAGTAGTTCTTGGACGTTGAACACTGAAGCTTTCTTT. Its translation is CASSSWTLNTEAFF.

This sequence joins TRBV27 and TRBJ2-6; D is undetermined. The CDR3 totals 17 residues. Per germline, CDR1 MNHEY and CDR2 SMNVEV (reference sequence). Trimming left V 5 bases short and J 0 bases short, with 14 bases between. DNA of the CDR3: TGTGCCAGCAGTACCCTTCCCCCTAACTCTGGGGCCAACGTCCTGACTTTC. It is translated as CASSTLPPNSGANVLTF.

The chain combines TRBV4-3 with TRBJ1-3; D gene uncertain. V was shortened by 0 bases and J by 4 bases, with 13 bases between the two germline ends. This CDR3 contains 16 residues. Germline lookup yields CDR1 LGHNA and CDR2 YSLEER. The CDR3 here is CASSQDWAAKGNTIYF. Here the CDR3 DNA reads TGCGCCAGCAGCCAAGATTGGGCGGCGAAAGGAAACACCATATATTTT.

The J gene is TRBJ1-2, the V gene TRBV7-9, with D uncertain. Germline CDR1 SEHNR, CDR2 FQNEAQ (reference sequence). The CDR3 totals 14 residues. Trimming removed 5 bases from V and 2 bases from J, with 12 bases in between. DNA of the CDR3: TGTGCCAGCAGCGCCCGGACCGCGAACTATGGCTACACCTTC. Translating it yields CASSARTANYGYTF.

The chain recombines TRBV7-9 with TRBJ2-3, with TRBD2 identical over 12 bases. The V gene end was trimmed by 3 bases and the J gene end by 4 bases; junction bases not matched to a gene: 2. The germline V gene encodes CDR1 SEHNR and CDR2 FQNEAQ (reference sequence). This CDR3 has 15 amino acids. CDR3 region: CASSLTSGSADTQYF. The CDR3 nucleotides are TGTGCCAGCAGCTTGACTAGCGGGAGCGCAGATACGCAGTATTTT.

The J gene is TRBJ1-2, the V gene TRBV18; D remains unclear. V gave up 2 bases and J gave up 3 bases, with 13 bases separating them. CDR3 length equals 15 residues. Germline-derived CDR1 and CDR2 are KGHSH and LQKENI. CDR3 nucleotide sequence: TGTGCCAGCTCACCAAACACTTGGACGGACTATGGCTACACCTTC. This encodes CASSPNTWTDYGYTF. The variable domain in full, with the rest retrieved from reference TRBV18 and TRBJ1-2, is NAGVMQNPRHLVRRRGQEARLRCSPMKGHSHVYWYRQLPEEGLKFMVYLQKENIIDESGMPKERFSAEFPKEGPSILRIQQVVRGDSAAYFCASSPNTWTDYGYTFGSGTRLTVV.

The chain employs TRBV5-1 and TRBJ1-1; 10 nucleotides align to TRBD1. CDR1 SGHRS and CDR2 YFSETQ come from the germline V gene. The CDR3 extends over 17 amino acids. The ends lost 4 bases at V and 5 bases at J; junction bases unmatched: 14. The CDR3 sequence is CASSPRGQGEGKTEAFF. Here the CDR3 DNA reads TGCGCCAGCAGCCCTAGAGGACAGGGGGAAGGGAAAACTGAAGCTTTCTTT.

V is TRBV28 and J is TRBJ2-5; 8 bases are shared with TRBD1. CDR1 MDHEN and CDR2 SYDVKM come from the germline V gene. This CDR3 region has 14 residues. The ends lost 5 bases at V and 2 bases at J; junction bases unmatched: 4. The CDR3 is CASSPYRGQETQYF. The CDR3 region has the DNA TGTGCCAGCAGTCCTTACAGGGGGCAAGAGACCCAGTACTTC.

The chain employs TRBV5-4 and TRBJ2-7; D assignment may be TRBD1 or TRBD2 (5 bases each). CDR1 is SGHNT and CDR2 is YYREEE in the germline V gene (reference sequence). Trimming removed 4 bases at V and 3 bases at J, with 17 bases between. The CDR3 runs to 15 residues. CDR3 loop: CASSLSARGGYEQYF. The CDR3 bases are TGTGCCAGCAGCCTGTCGGCCCGGGGCGGCTACGAGCAGTACTTC.

The V call is TRBV19, the J call TRBJ1-1; D call uncertain. Trimming left V 1 base short and J 6 bases short, with 6 bases between. CDR3 length: 12 amino acids. Germline loops: CDR1 LNHDA, CDR2 SQIVND (reference sequence). This chain's CDR3 is CASSIGVAEAFF. In nucleotides, the CDR3 is TGTGCCAGTAGTATAGGGGTGGCTGAAGCTTTCTTT.

The chain links TRBV5-6 to TRBJ2-2; D is unclear. Trimming left V 0 bases short and J 7 bases short, with 4 bases between. Per the germline V gene, CDR1 is SGHDT and CDR2 is YYEEEE. This CDR3 is built from 12 residues. The CDR3 reads CASSLEGGELFF. The CDR3 coding sequence is TGTGCCAGCAGCTTGGAGGGCGGGGAGCTGTTTTTT.

The chain has TRBV5-4 and TRBJ2-1; D is perhaps TRBD1 (6 bases). The V end lost 3 bases, the J end lost 2 bases, and 15 bases lay between the germline ends. CDR3 length: 16 residues. The germline CDR1 and CDR2 sequences are SGHNT and YYREEE (reference sequence). In nucleotides, the CDR3 is TGTGCCAGCAGCTCCGCGGCGCCAGGGGCCTACAATGAGCAGTTCTTC. As protein: CASSSAAPGAYNEQFF. The full variable domain, rest sourced from reference TRBV5-4 and TRBJ2-1, is ETGVTQSPTHLIKTRGQQVTLRCSSQSGHNTVSWYQQALGQGPQFIFQYYREEENGRGNFPPRFSGLQFPNYSSELNVNALELDDSALYLCASSSAAPGAYNEQFFGPGTRLTVL.